The 3 T cell receptor beta chains listed next were all sequenced from one sample in a study of immune heterogeneity within non-small cell lung tumors. Per sample, about 600 ng of bulk tumor genomic DNA was the template used. Several biopsies per primary tumor, spaced far apart, were taken during surgery. Before undergoing curative surgery, patients had newly diagnosed non-small cell lung cancer that was untreated. Multiplex PCR relied on 32 V and 13 J primers to amplify TCR beta CDR3. One entry per CDR3 protein results from TCRdb running MiXCR on the multiplex PCR reads. The sample carries some 15,000 distinct CDR3 sequences, roughly 29% recorded once. The sequencing input was lung tumor tissue. The receptors come from a woman between 45 and 65 years old with non-small cell lung cancer.

This clonotype qualifies as medium-sized. The J gene is TRBJ1-5, the V gene TRBV20-1; D possibly corresponds to TRBD1 (5 bases). CDR1 is DFQATT, CDR2 SNEGSKA, per germline (reference sequence). V shed 6 bases and J shed 0 bases, with 9 bases lying between them. The CDR3 consists of 13 residues. The CDR3 sequence: CSARGGSNQPQHF. In nucleotides, the CDR3 is TGCAGTGCCCGGGGGGGTAGCAATCAGCCCCAGCATTTT.

This clonotype is a singleton in its sample. This chain links TRBV20-1 with TRBJ2-1; D gene uncertain. Looked up from germline, CDR1 is DFQATT and CDR2 is SNEGSKA (reference sequence). The CDR3 sequence is 11 residues long. V was shortened by 6 bases and J by 5 bases, with 8 bases between the two germline ends. The CDR3 here is CSAPTNNEQFF. The CDR3, as DNA: TGCAGTGCCCCGACAAACAATGAGCAGTTCTTC.

In this sample, this clonotype turned up a few times. Being one base from a much bigger clone, this may be a read error. The chain carries TRBV7-2 and TRBJ2-3; no clear D gene. This CDR3 comprises 14 residues. Germline CDR1 SGHTA, CDR2 FQGNSA. CDR3 protein: CVSSLLTSTDTQYF. CDR3 in DNA: TGTGTCAGCAGCTTACTTACTAGCACAGATACGCAGTATTTT.